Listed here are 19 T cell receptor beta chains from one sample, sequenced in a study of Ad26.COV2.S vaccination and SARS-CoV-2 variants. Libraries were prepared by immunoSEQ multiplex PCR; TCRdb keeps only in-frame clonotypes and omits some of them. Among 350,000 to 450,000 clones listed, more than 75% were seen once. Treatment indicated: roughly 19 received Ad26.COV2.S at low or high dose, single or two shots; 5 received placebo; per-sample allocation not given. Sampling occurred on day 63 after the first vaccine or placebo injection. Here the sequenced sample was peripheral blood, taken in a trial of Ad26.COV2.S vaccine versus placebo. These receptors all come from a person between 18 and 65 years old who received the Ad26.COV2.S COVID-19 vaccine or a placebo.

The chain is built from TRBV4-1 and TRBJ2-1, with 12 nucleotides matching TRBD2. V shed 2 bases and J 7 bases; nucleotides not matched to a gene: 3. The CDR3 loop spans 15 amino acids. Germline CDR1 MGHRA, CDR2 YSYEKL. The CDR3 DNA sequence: TGCGCCAGCAGCCAACTAGCGGGAGGGGGGAATGAGCAGTTCTTC. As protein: CASSQLAGGGNEQFF.

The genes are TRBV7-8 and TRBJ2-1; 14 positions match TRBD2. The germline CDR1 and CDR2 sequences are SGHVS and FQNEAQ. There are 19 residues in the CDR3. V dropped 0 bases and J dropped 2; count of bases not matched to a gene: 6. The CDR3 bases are TGTGCCAGCAGCTTAGCCCTAGGGACTAGCGGGAGACCCTACAATGAGCAGTTCTTC. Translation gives CASSLALGTSGRPYNEQFF.

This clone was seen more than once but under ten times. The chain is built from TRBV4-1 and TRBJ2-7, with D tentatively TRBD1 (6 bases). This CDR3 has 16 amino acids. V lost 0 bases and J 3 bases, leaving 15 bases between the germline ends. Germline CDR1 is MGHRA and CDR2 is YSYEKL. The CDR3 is CASSQEAGQSFYEQYF. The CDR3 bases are TGCGCCAGCAGCCAAGAGGCCGGACAGAGTTTCTACGAGCAGTACTTC.

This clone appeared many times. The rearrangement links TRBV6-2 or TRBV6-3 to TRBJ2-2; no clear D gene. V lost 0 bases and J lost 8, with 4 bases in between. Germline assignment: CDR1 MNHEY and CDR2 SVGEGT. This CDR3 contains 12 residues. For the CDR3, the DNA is TGTGCCAGCAGTTACTCGAAAGGGGAGCTGTTTTTT. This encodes CASSYSKGELFF.

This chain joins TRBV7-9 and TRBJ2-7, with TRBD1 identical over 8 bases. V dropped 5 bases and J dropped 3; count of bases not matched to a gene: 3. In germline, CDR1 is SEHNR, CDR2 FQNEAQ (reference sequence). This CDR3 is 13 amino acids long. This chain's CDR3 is CASSRGQDYEQYF. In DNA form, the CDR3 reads TGTGCCAGCAGCCGGGGACAGGACTACGAGCAGTACTTC. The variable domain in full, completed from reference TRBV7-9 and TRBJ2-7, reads DTGVSQNPRHKITKRGQNVTFRCDPISEHNRLYWYRQTLGQGPEFLTYFQNEAQLEKSRLLSDRFSAERPKGSFSTLEIQRTEQGDSAMYLCASSRGQDYEQYFGPGTRLTVT.

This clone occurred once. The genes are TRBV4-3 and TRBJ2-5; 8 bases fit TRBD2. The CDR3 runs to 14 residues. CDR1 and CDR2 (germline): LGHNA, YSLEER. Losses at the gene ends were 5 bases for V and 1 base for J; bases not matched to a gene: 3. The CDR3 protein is CASSDSGAQETQYF. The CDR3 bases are TGCGCCAGCAGCGATAGCGGGGCCCAAGAGACCCAGTACTTC.

CDR3 residues: CASSPPGTSGIAGELFF. The DNA for the CDR3 is TGTGCCAGCAGCCCCCCCGGGACTAGCGGGATCGCCGGGGAGCTGTTTTTT. The chain employs TRBV9 and TRBJ2-2, with TRBD2 matching 13 bases. The trim removed 4 bases at V and 6 bases at J, leaving 9 bases unmatched. This CDR3 comprises 17 residues. Germline V gene data show CDR1 as SGDLS and CDR2 as YYNGEE.

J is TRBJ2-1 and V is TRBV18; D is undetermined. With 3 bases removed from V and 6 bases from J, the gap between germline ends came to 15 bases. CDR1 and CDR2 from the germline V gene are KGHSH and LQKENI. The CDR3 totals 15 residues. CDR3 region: CASSPRTVGGNEQFF. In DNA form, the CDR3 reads TGTGCCAGCTCACCGAGAACAGTCGGTGGCAATGAGCAGTTCTTC.

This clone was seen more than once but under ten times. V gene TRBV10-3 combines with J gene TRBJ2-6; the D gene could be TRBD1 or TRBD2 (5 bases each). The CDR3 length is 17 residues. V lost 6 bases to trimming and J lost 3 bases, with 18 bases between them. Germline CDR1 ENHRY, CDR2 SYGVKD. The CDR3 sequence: CAIRKGSGYDGANVLTF. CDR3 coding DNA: TGTGCCATCAGGAAGGGGAGCGGTTATGATGGGGCCAACGTCCTGACTTTC.

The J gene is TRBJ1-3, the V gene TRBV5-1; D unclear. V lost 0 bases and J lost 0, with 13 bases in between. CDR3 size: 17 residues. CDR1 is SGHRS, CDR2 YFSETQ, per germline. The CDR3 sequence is CASSLEFLGHSGNTIYF. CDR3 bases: TGCGCCAGCAGCTTGGAGTTTTTGGGTCACTCTGGAAACACCATATATTTT.

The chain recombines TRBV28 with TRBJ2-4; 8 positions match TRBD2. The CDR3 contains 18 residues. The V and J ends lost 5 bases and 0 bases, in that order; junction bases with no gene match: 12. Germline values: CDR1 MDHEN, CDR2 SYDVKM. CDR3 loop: CASSPGVAGLKAKNIQYF. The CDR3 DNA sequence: TGTGCCAGCAGTCCCGGGGTAGCGGGGCTGAAAGCCAAAAACATTCAGTACTTC.

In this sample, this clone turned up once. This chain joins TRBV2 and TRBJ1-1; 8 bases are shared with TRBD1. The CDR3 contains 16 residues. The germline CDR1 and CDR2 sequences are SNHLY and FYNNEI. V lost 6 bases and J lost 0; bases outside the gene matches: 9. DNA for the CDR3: TGTGCCAGCAGGGACCCCACAGGGGGGATGAACACTGAAGCTTTCTTT. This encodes CASRDPTGGMNTEAFF.

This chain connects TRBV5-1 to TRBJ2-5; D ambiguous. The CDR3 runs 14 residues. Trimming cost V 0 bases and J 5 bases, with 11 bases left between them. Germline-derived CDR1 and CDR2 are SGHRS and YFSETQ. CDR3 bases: TGCGCCAGCAGCTTGGAATCAGGTGGGGAGACCCAGTACTTC. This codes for CASSLESGGETQYF.

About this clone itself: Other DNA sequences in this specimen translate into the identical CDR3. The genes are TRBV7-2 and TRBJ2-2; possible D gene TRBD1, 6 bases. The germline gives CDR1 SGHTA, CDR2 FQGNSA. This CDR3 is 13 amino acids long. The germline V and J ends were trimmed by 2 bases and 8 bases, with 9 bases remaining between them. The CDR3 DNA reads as TGTGCCAGCAGCTTACCCGGGACAGGGGAGCTGTTTTTT. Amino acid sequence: CASSLPGTGELFF.

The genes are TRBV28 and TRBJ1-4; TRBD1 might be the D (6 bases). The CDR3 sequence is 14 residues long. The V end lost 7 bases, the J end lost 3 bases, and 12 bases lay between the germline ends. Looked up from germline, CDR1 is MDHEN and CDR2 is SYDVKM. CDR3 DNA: TGTGCCAGCAATGGGGCAGGGGCTAATGAAAAACTGTTTTTT. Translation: CASNGAGANEKLFF.

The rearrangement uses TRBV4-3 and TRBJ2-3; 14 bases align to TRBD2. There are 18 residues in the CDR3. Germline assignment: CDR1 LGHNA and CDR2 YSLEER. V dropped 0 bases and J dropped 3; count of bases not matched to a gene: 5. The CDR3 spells CASSQDLTSGGGTDTQYF. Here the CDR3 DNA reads TGCGCCAGCAGCCAAGATCTGACTAGCGGGGGGGGTACAGATACGCAGTATTTT.

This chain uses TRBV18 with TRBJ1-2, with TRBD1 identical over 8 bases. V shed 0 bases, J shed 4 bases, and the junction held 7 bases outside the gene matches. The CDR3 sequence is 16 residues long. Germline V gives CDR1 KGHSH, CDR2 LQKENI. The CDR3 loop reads CASSPPGTGLFYGYTF. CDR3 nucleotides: TGTGCCAGCTCACCACCGGGGACAGGTCTCTTCTATGGCTACACCTTC.

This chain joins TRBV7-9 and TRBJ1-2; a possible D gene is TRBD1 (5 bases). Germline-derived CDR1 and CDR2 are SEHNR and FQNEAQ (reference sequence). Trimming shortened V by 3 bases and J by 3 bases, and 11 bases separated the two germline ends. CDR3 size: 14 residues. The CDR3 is CASSFEDSYYGYTF. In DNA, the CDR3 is TGTGCCAGCAGCTTTGAAGACAGTTACTATGGCTACACCTTC. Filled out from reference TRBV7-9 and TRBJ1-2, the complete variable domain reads DTGVSQNPRHKITKRGQNVTFRCDPISEHNRLYWYRQTLGQGPEFLTYFQNEAQLEKSRLLSDRFSAERPKGSFSTLEIQRTEQGDSAMYLCASSFEDSYYGYTFGSGTRLTVV.

The CDR3 coding sequence is TGTGCCAGCAGCCGTACAGGGGCCAGGGTTGTCAAAAACATTCAGTACTTC. Translating gives CASSRTGARVVKNIQYF. The chain carries TRBV6-2 or TRBV6-3 and TRBJ2-4; 7 bases map to TRBD1. The germline CDR1 and CDR2 sequences are MNHEY and SVGEGT. V was pared by 6 bases and J by 3 bases, with 14 bases of the junction left unmatched. CDR3 length: 17 residues.